One sample yielded the 10 T cell receptor beta chains listed below, sequenced in a study of shared clonotypes between healthy human individuals. Clones were read by immunoSEQ multiplex PCR, and TCRdb kept only the in-frame ones, dropping some. The sample has over a million clones, roughly 95% seen once. Source material: naive CD4+ T cells sorted from blood. This sample's subset: CD45RA+ positively selected. The receptors originated from a man aged 25-45 years in good health.

The chain couples TRBV28 to TRBJ1-4, with D maybe TRBD1 (5 bases). The CDR3 is 14 amino acids. With 6 bases removed from V and 8 bases from J, the gap between germline ends came to 16 bases. CDR1 and CDR2 (germline): MDHEN, SYDVKM. CDR3 in DNA: TGTGCCAGCAGACAACTGGGGGACCAGGAAAAACTGTTTTTT. Amino acid sequence: CASRQLGDQEKLFF. The whole variable domain, filled in from reference TRBV28 and TRBJ1-4, reads DVKVTQSSRYLVKRTGEKVFLECVQDMDHENMFWYRQDPGLGLRLIYFSYDVKMKEKGDIPEGYSVSREKKERFSLILESASTNQTSMYLCASRQLGDQEKLFFGSGTQLSVL.

About this clone itself: Additional DNA sequences in this sample encode the identical CDR3. This chain joins TRBV29-1 and TRBJ2-5, with 8 bases lining up with TRBD1. This CDR3 is 12 amino acids long. The V segment lost 6 bases and the J segment 2 bases; nucleotides outside the gene matches: 2. Germline V gene data show CDR1 as SQVTM and CDR2 as ANQGSEA. CDR3 loop: CSVRTGQETQYF. The CDR3 DNA reads TGCAGCGTCCGGACAGGGCAAGAGACCCAGTACTTC.

V is TRBV30 and J is TRBJ2-5; 8 nucleotides line up with TRBD1. J lost 2 bases, V lost 5 bases, and 16 bases had no gene match. Germline V gene data show CDR1 as GTSNPN and CDR2 as SVGIG (reference sequence). The CDR3 totals 17 residues. DNA for the CDR3: TGTGCCTGGGACAGGGGTTTTAGCGAGATGGGTCAAGAGACCCAGTACTTC. It encodes CAWDRGFSEMGQETQYF.

The rearrangement uses TRBV18 and TRBJ2-3; no clear D gene. This CDR3 has 15 amino acids. The V end lost 4 bases, the J end lost 2 bases, and 13 bases lay between the germline ends. Germline values: CDR1 KGHSH, CDR2 LQKENI. This CDR3 reads CASSHGDLTTDTQYF. The CDR3 nucleotides read TGTGCCAGCTCACATGGGGATCTCACCACAGATACGCAGTATTTT.

The chain has TRBV27 and TRBJ2-3, with D tentatively TRBD1 or TRBD2 (5 bases each). Trimming took 0 bases from V and 4 from J, leaving 11 bases between them. The CDR3 extends over 15 amino acids. Germline loops: CDR1 MNHEY, CDR2 SMNVEV (reference sequence). DNA for the CDR3: TGTGCCAGCAGTTTATCGATCGGGGACCCAGATACGCAGTATTTT. The encoded protein is CASSLSIGDPDTQYF.

This sequence joins TRBV25-1 and TRBJ2-7, with a possible D match to TRBD1 (6 bases). The CDR3 totals 16 residues. Trimming stripped 4 bases from V and 2 bases from J, with 18 bases between. Germline CDR1 and CDR2: MGHDK and SYGVNS. CDR3 residues: CASSGVYRVGTYEQYF. In nucleotides, the CDR3 is TGTGCCAGCAGTGGAGTATACAGGGTAGGGACCTACGAGCAGTACTTC.

The chain joins TRBV2 to TRBJ1-1; D uncertain. Trimming removed 9 bases at V and 6 bases at J, with 11 bases between. Germline loops: CDR1 SNHLY, CDR2 FYNNEI. The CDR3 consists of 11 residues. The CDR3 is CASRPYSEAFF. The CDR3 DNA is TGTGCCAGTAGGCCCTATTCTGAAGCTTTCTTT.

The chain recombines TRBV4-1 with TRBJ1-1; D is unresolved. CDR3 length: 15 amino acids. Germline-derived CDR1 and CDR2 are MGHRA and YSYEKL. V was clipped by 2 bases and J by 0 bases, with 10 bases between them. The CDR3 DNA is TGCGCCAGCAGCCAAACGGAGCGGGTGAACACTGAAGCTTTCTTT. It codes for CASSQTERVNTEAFF.

V and J are TRBV4-3 and TRBJ2-5, with D uncertain. The CDR3 is made up of 15 amino acids. From germline, CDR1 is LGHNA and CDR2 YSLEER. The V gene lost 0 bases and the J gene lost 2 bases, with 10 bases spanning the gap. The chain's CDR3 is CASSQEYRLQETQYF. Here the CDR3 DNA reads TGCGCCAGCAGCCAAGAATACCGGCTTCAAGAGACCCAGTACTTC.

This clone was detected a few times. This same CDR3 is encoded by further DNA sequences in the sample. This chain uses TRBV5-4 with TRBJ1-1; weak D call: TRBD1 (6 bases). The CDR3 is 12 amino acids. Trimming cost V 1 base and J 8 bases, with 9 bases left between them. The V gene's germline CDR1 is SGHNT and CDR2 YYREEE (reference sequence). The CDR3 nucleotides are TGTGCCAGCAGCTTGCCTCAGGGGGAAGCTTTCTTT. This sequence encodes CASSLPQGEAFF.